A selection of T cell receptor beta chains follows, all from one sample in a study of blood T cell repertoires in COVID-19. Profiled with immunoSEQ multiplex PCR; TCRdb holds only in-frame clones, not every one. In the table there are over 200,000 clones, 88% of which are singletons. The sample consisted of peripheral blood. These receptor sequences come from a woman in her 40s who had recovered from COVID-19. Each CDR3 is given with its conserved first and last residue. A D gene is named only where the DNA matches it firmly. For some rows the clone size is stated as once, few or many, or as a class when expanded; others skip it.

clone size,J gene,V gene,D gene,CDR3 length,CDR3 protein,CDR3 DNA
once,TRBJ2-7,TRBV7-8,.,11,CASSSRFEQYF,TGTGCCAGCAGCTCTAGGTTTGAGCAGTACTTC
.,TRBJ1-3,TRBV30,.,12,CAWSVPPGTIYF,TGTGCCTGGAGTGTACCCCCGGGGACCATATATTTT
.,TRBJ2-1,TRBV11-3,.,12,CASGAGPGGQFF,TGTGCCAGTGGGGCCGGACCGGGTGGGCAGTTCTTC
.,TRBJ2-3,TRBV9,.,17,CASSVGWGAASTDTQYF,TGTGCCAGCAGCGTAGGATGGGGCGCGGCAAGCACAGATACGCAGTATTTT
.,TRBJ2-5,TRBV5-6,.,11,CASSFGGAQYF,TGTGCCAGCAGCTTTGGAGGCGCCCAGTACTTC
.,TRBJ2-1,TRBV5-4,TRBD2,15,CASSSVSAGVSGQFF,TGTGCCAGCAGCTCAGTCTCAGCGGGGGTCTCAGGGCAGTTCTTC
.,TRBJ2-7,TRBV4-2,.,13,CASSPGVSYEQYF,TGTGCCAGCAGCCCCGGGGTCTCCTACGAGCAGTACTTC
.,TRBJ1-1,TRBV5-4,TRBD1,17,CASSSPPGGGGDTEAFF,TGTGCCAGCAGCTCCCCCCCAGGGGGCGGAGGGGACACTGAAGCTTTCTTT
.,TRBJ2-2,TRBV7-2,TRBD2,16,CASSLTLTSGTWELFF,TGTGCCAGCAGCTTAACCCTTACTAGCGGGACCTGGGAGCTGTTTTTT
.,TRBJ2-3,TRBV7-2,TRBD2,17,CASSLGVSGARTDTQYF,TGTGCCAGCAGCTTAGGGGTGAGCGGGGCCCGCACAGATACGCAGTATTTT
.,TRBJ1-3,TRBV7-2,TRBD1,15,CASSLQGQGGNTIYF,TGTGCCAGCAGCTTACAGGGACAGGGAGGAAACACCATATATTTT
.,TRBJ2-1,TRBV4-1,.,12,CASSQGSGSLFF,TGCGCCAGCAGCCAAGGTAGTGGGAGTTTGTTCTTC
.,TRBJ2-7,TRBV19,.,14,CASSPTGFEYEQYF,TGTGCCAGTAGCCCGACGGGGTTCGAATACGAGCAGTACTTC
.,TRBJ2-1,TRBV5-4,TRBD2,14,CASSPPLAGGPWLF,TGTGCCAGCAGCCCCCCCCTAGCGGGAGGGCCCTGGCTCTTC
.,TRBJ1-5,TRBV19,TRBD1,14,CASSNPVGTGREHF,TGTGCCAGTAGTAACCCCGTCGGGACAGGGAGGGAGCATTTT
.,TRBJ1-4,TRBV11-2,TRBD1,13,CASSLERQGKPSF,TGTGCCAGCAGCTTAGAACGACAGGGGAAGCCTTCCTTT
.,TRBJ2-5,TRBV5-1,.,14,CASSFATVQETQYF,TGCGCCAGCAGCTTCGCGACAGTCCAAGAGACCCAGTACTTC
.,TRBJ1-3,TRBV5-5,.,15,CASSWRPSSGNTIYF,TGTGCCAGCAGCTGGAGACCTAGCTCTGGAAACACCATATATTTT
.,TRBJ2-5,TRBV7-2,TRBD1,15,CASSQTGGGVGTQYF,TGTGCCAGCAGCCAGACAGGGGGAGGGGTGGGGACCCAGTACTTC
.,TRBJ1-2,TRBV29-1,.,13,CSVEHRGSYGYTF,TGCAGCGTTGAACACCGGGGGAGCTATGGCTACACCTTC
.,TRBJ1-1,TRBV6-7,TRBD1,16,CASSQRTGPGYTEAFF,TGTGCCAGCAGTCAAAGGACAGGGCCCGGGTACACTGAAGCTTTCTTT
few,TRBJ1-6,TRBV7-9,TRBD1,15,CASSFGQGYNSPLHF,TGTGCCAGCAGCTTCGGACAGGGGTATAATTCACCCCTCCACTTT
.,TRBJ2-5,TRBV2,.,16,CASSEPSRATVETQYF,TGTGCCAGCAGTGAACCCTCGAGGGCGACGGTAGAGACCCAGTACTTC
.,TRBJ1-5,TRBV25-1,.,14,CASSGIGGNQPQHF,TGTGCCAGCAGTGGCATCGGGGGCAATCAGCCCCAGCATTTT
once,TRBJ2-3,TRBV7-3,TRBD2,16,CASSPLSGRSTDTQYF,TGTGCCAGCAGCCCCCTCAGCGGGAGGAGCACAGATACGCAGTATTTT
.,TRBJ1-2,TRBV19,TRBD1,17,CASSVVGQGTLGYGYTF,TGTGCCAGTAGTGTGGTGGGACAGGGCACCTTAGGCTATGGCTACACCTTC
once,TRBJ2-1,TRBV5-4,TRBD2,14,CASSFSGSGGEQFF,TGTGCCAGCAGCTTTAGCGGGAGTGGCGGTGAGCAGTTCTTC
.,TRBJ2-1,TRBV5-8,.,13,CASSQDSLNEQFF,TGTGCCAGCAGCCAGGACAGTCTCAATGAGCAGTTCTTC
.,TRBJ2-5,TRBV2,TRBD1,15,CASSKQGLAQETQYF,TGTGCCAGCAGTAAACAGGGGTTGGCCCAAGAGACCCAGTACTTC
.,TRBJ1-2,TRBV27,TRBD1,15,CASSSPDRPWYGYTF,TGTGCCAGCAGTTCCCCGGACAGGCCCTGGTATGGCTACACCTTC
.,TRBJ1-5,TRBV7-9,.,14,CASSLGGAGQPQHF,TGTGCCAGCAGCTTGGGGGGTGCGGGTCAGCCCCAGCATTTT
.,TRBJ2-5,TRBV4-3,TRBD1,16,CASSQDGSGRGETQYF,TGCGCCAGCAGCCAAGATGGGTCCGGCAGGGGGGAGACCCAGTACTTC
.,TRBJ2-7,TRBV29-1,.,13,CSVEGTLNYEQYF,TGCAGCGTTGAAGGGACACTCAACTACGAGCAGTACTTC
.,TRBJ1-2,TRBV6-2/TRBV6-3,.,12,CASSIPGSGYTF,TGTGCCAGCAGCATACCGGGGAGTGGCTACACCTTC
.,TRBJ2-1,TRBV5-1,.,16,CASSLPGHSSYNEQFF,TGCGCCAGCAGCTTGCCGGGACACAGCTCCTACAATGAGCAGTTCTTC
.,TRBJ2-1,TRBV27,.,16,CASSLEGTRPYNEQFF,TGTGCCAGCAGTTTAGAGGGGACACGGCCCTACAATGAGCAGTTCTTC
many,TRBJ2-1,TRBV19,TRBD2,17,CASSLLAGVRGVNEQFF,TGTGCCAGTAGCCTCCTAGCGGGAGTTAGGGGGGTCAATGAGCAGTTCTTC
.,TRBJ1-1,TRBV5-5,.,14,CASTQGPRGGEAFF,TGTGCCAGCACCCAGGGCCCCAGAGGGGGTGAAGCTTTCTTT
.,TRBJ1-2,TRBV6-5,TRBD1,12,CATGDRGYGYTF,TGTGCCACCGGCGACAGGGGCTATGGCTACACCTTC